These 27 T cell receptor beta chains share one sample of origin, sequenced in a study of T cells in Graves' hyperthyroidism and ophthalmopathy. Amplification yielded TCR beta CDR3 regions, with RNA transcripts as the source. RT-PCR in the first round (using the HTBI primer set) targeted the TCR CDR3. TCRdb re-analysed the multiplex PCR reads in MiXCR, keeping a single row per CDR3 protein. The sample has hundreds of thousands of distinct CDR3 sequences; about 14% are singletons. Source material: blood. These receptor sequences come from a woman aged 45-59 years with Graves' ophthalmopathy.

This clonotype has only a few counts. V gene TRBV19 combines with J gene TRBJ1-1; D remains ambiguous. Deletions cut 2 bases from V and 0 bases from J, with 7 bases between. The V gene's germline CDR1 is LNHDA and CDR2 SQIVND (reference sequence). The CDR3 has 14 residues. CDR3: CASSINGMNTEAFF. Here the CDR3 DNA reads TGTGCCAGTAGTATAAACGGGATGAACACTGAAGCTTTCTTT.

There are many counts of this clonotype. This rearrangement joins TRBV7-9 to TRBJ2-7; perhaps D is TRBD1 or TRBD2 (6 bases each). The CDR3 covers 14 residues. Germline loops: CDR1 SEHNR, CDR2 FQNEAQ (reference sequence). Trimming removed 3 bases at V and 5 bases at J, with 14 bases between. The CDR3 DNA is TGTGCCAGCAGCTTGGGGGGCAGGGGCGACGAGCAGTACTTC. Residues: CASSLGGRGDEQYF.

This clonotype was counted at least ten times. The chain uses TRBV2 and TRBJ2-2, with D maybe TRBD1 (5 bases). The CDR3 is made up of 15 amino acids. V lost 1 base, J lost 4 bases, and 10 bases lay in between. Looked up from germline, CDR1 is SNHLY and CDR2 is FYNNEI. The CDR3 region is CASSEVGAGTGELFF. The CDR3 region has the DNA TGTGCCAGCAGTGAAGTAGGGGCCGGCACCGGGGAGCTGTTTTTT.

The sample holds many counts of this clonotype. V and J are TRBV6-1 and TRBJ1-2; possible D gene TRBD1, 6 bases. Germline V CDR1 and CDR2: MNHNS, SASEGT. V was cut by 8 bases and J by 4 bases, with 20 bases left in between. The CDR3 has 15 residues. The DNA of the CDR3 is TGTGCCAGCGGGTTGTATGGGGACACGAGCTATGGCTACACCTTC. This translates into CASGLYGDTSYGYTF.

Of note for this clonotype: One end of the junction varies from germline; a read error may be responsible. The V gene is TRBV24-1, the J gene TRBJ2-5, with 9 bases identical to TRBD1. Germline V CDR1 and CDR2: KGHDR, SFDVKD. The length of the CDR3 is 13 residues. CDR3 bases: TGTGCCACCAGTGACTTCGGGACAGGGAAGGTTAACTTC. Protein product: CATSDFGTGKVNF.

This chain links TRBV7-2 with TRBJ1-2, with 7 bases fitting TRBD1. In germline, CDR1 is SGHTA, CDR2 FQGNSA. The trim removed 5 bases at V and 4 bases at J, leaving 7 bases unmatched. This CDR3 has 14 residues. The CDR3 region has the DNA TGTGCCAGCAGCCCAAGACAGGGATTCTATGGCTACACCTTC. Amino acid sequence: CASSPRQGFYGYTF.

In this sample, this clonotype turned up many times. The V gene is TRBV11-2, the J gene TRBJ2-3; 12 nucleotides line up with TRBD1. Germline V gene sequence: CDR1 SGHAT, CDR2 FQNNGV. With 3 bases clipped from V and 4 bases from J, the junction kept 5 bases outside the gene matches. The CDR3 is made up of 16 amino acids. The CDR3 nucleotides read TGTGCCAGCAGCTTGCCGGGACAGGGGGCTGCAGATACGCAGTATTTT. It yields the protein CASSLPGQGAADTQYF. The full variable domain, with the rest looked up from reference TRBV11-2 and TRBJ2-3, is EAGVAQSPRYKIIEKRQSVAFWCNPISGHATLYWYQQILGQGPKLLIQFQNNGVVDDSQLPKDRFSAERLKGVDSTLKIQPAKLEDSAVYLCASSLPGQGAADTQYFGPGTRLTVL.

This clonotype appeared many times. The V call is TRBV6-2 or TRBV6-3, the J call TRBJ2-5, with 11 positions matching TRBD1. V lost 5 bases and J lost 4; bases outside the gene matches: 9. The CDR3 covers 16 residues. The germline gives CDR1 MNHEY, CDR2 SVGEGT. The CDR3 region has the DNA TGTGCCAGCAGTCCCCGGGACAGGGGGTTCCGAGAGACCCAGTACTTC. Protein product: CASSPRDRGFRETQYF.

This clonotype was picked up a small number of times. The V and J genes are TRBV27 and TRBJ2-1; 10 bases agree with TRBD1. Germline lookup yields CDR1 MNHEY and CDR2 SMNVEV (reference sequence). The CDR3 is made up of 17 amino acids. V lost 1 base to trimming and J lost 4 bases; unmatched junction nucleotides: 7. CDR3 DNA sequence: TGTGCCAGCAGTTTATTGAGCGGGACAGGGGCTTACAATGAGCAGTTCTTC. Translation: CASSLLSGTGAYNEQFF.

The chain combines TRBV6-1 with TRBJ1-4; no definite D call. Deletions cut 0 bases from V and 8 bases from J, with 7 bases between. The CDR3 covers 13 residues. Germline loops: CDR1 MNHNS, CDR2 SASEGT. As DNA, the CDR3 is TGTGCCAGCAGTGAAGCCGTGGAAGAAAAACTGTTTTTT. This gives the protein CASSEAVEEKLFF.

Note on this clonotype: No DNA is shown, since the ends of the CDR3 on it are uncertain; the CDR3 is the one TCRdb lists. This rearrangement joins TRBV5-1 to TRBJ2-7; TRBD2 was called by the table and not checked on the DNA. CDR1 is SGHRS, CDR2 YFSETQ, per germline. The CDR3 has 18 residues if both end residues are counted. The CDR3 sequence: CASSFYICSARADYEQYF.

This chain uses TRBV18 with TRBJ2-2, with 12 bases that match TRBD2. The CDR3 consists of 17 residues. V shed 0 bases and J 6 bases; nucleotides not matched to a gene: 5. Germline CDR1 is KGHSH and CDR2 is LQKENI. This CDR3 is CASSPPTSGSVAGELFF. In nucleotides, the CDR3 is TGTGCCAGCTCACCACCGACTAGCGGGAGTGTTGCCGGGGAGCTGTTTTTT.

This clonotype was observed at least ten times. This chain joins TRBV28 and TRBJ1-5, with 8 nucleotides matching TRBD1. Trimming at V came to 8 bases and at J to 6 bases, leaving 3 bases not matched to a gene. From germline, CDR1 is MDHEN and CDR2 SYDVKM. The CDR3 has 12 amino acids. This chain's CDR3 is CASRTGGQPQHF. The CDR3 DNA reads as TGTGCCAGCCGAACAGGGGGTCAGCCCCAGCATTTT. Drawing the rest from reference TRBV28 and TRBJ1-5, the complete variable domain is DVKVTQSSRYLVKRTGEKVFLECVQDMDHENMFWYRQDPGLGLRLIYFSYDVKMKEKGDIPEGYSVSREKKERFSLILESASTNQTSMYLCASRTGGQPQHFGDGTRLSIL.

This clonotype occurred many times. DNA for the CDR3: TGTGCCAGCAGTCCGCGGACAGGCCATTGGTACGAGCAGTACTTC. Residues: CASSPRTGHWYEQYF. This chain joins TRBV27 and TRBJ2-7, with 7 positions matching TRBD1. The CDR3 consists of 15 residues. V lost 5 bases and J lost 4; bases outside the gene matches: 11. CDR1 and CDR2 from the germline V gene are MNHEY and SMNVEV (reference sequence).

This clonotype was observed a handful of times. V usage is TRBV19 and J usage is TRBJ1-2; D might be TRBD1 (6 bases). The length of the CDR3 is 11 residues. Germline CDR1 is LNHDA and CDR2 is SQIVND (reference sequence). CDR3 sequence (DNA): TGTGGCTCTCGGGGGCAGCGACTCTACACCTTC. Amino acids: CGSRGQRLYTF.

This clonotype was recorded a few times. This chain uses TRBV10-3 with TRBJ2-7, with 8 bases matching TRBD2. This CDR3 has 15 amino acids. Germline assignment: CDR1 ENHRY and CDR2 SYGVKD. The junction had 9 bases not matched to a gene; V was cut back by 6 bases and J by 2 bases. The CDR3 DNA follows: TGTGCCATCAGCCCATCGGGACTAGATACCTACGAGCAGTACTTC. Its protein product is CAISPSGLDTYEQYF.

This sequence joins TRBV3-1 and TRBJ2-1, with 10 bases matching TRBD2. The CDR3 has 17 amino acids. The V gene end was trimmed by 0 bases and the J gene end by 6 bases; junction bases not matched to a gene: 8. The V gene's germline CDR1 is LGHDT and CDR2 YNNKEL (reference sequence). The CDR3: CASSQDPTSGAGNEQFF. For the CDR3, the DNA is TGTGCCAGCAGCCAAGACCCAACTAGCGGGGCTGGCAATGAGCAGTTCTTC.

This clonotype was seen at least ten times. The CDR3 coding sequence is TGTGCCAGCAGTTTAGGCAGACGGAGGAACACTGAAGCTTTCTTT. Its translation: CASSLGRRRNTEAFF. The V gene is TRBV12-3 or TRBV12-4, the J gene TRBJ1-1; D ambiguous. This CDR3 is 15 amino acids long. V shed 1 base and J shed 1 base, with 10 bases lying between them.

In this sample, this clonotype turned up many times. The chain couples TRBV7-9 to TRBJ2-5, with a tentative D call TRBD2 (6 bases). The V gene's germline CDR1 is SEHNR and CDR2 FQNEAQ (reference sequence). The ends were cut back, 4 bases at V and 1 base at J, with 13 bases in the middle. This CDR3 comprises 15 residues. The CDR3, as DNA: TGTGCCAGCAGCTCGGCGTTAGCGGCCCAAGAGACCCAGTACTTC. Translated, it gives CASSSALAAQETQYF.

CDR3 region: CASSYSPGGGYTF. DNA of the CDR3: TGTGCCAGCAGTTACTCCCCGGGAGGGGGCTACACCTTC. The chain links TRBV6-2 or TRBV6-3 to TRBJ1-2; D call uncertain. Germline lookup yields CDR1 MNHEY and CDR2 SVGEGT. Between the trimmed V and J ends, which lost 0 bases and 8 bases, there was a span of 10 bases. There are 13 residues in the CDR3.

This clonotype was picked up a small number of times. The chain employs TRBV19 and TRBJ1-2; 8 bases match TRBD1. CDR1 is LNHDA and CDR2 is SQIVND in the germline V gene (reference sequence). This CDR3 has 16 amino acids. Trimming cost V 4 bases and J 5 bases; bases outside gene matches: 12. CDR3 sequence reads: CASSTGQGPLNYGYTF. The CDR3 coding sequence is TGTGCCAGTAGTACCGGACAGGGTCCATTAAATTATGGCTACACCTTC.

This clonotype was found a few times. The chain is built from TRBV15 and TRBJ1-1; D is unresolved. Germline assignment: CDR1 LNHNV and CDR2 YYDKDF (reference sequence). The V end lost 0 bases, the J end lost 5 bases, and 13 bases lay between the germline ends. The CDR3 covers 15 residues. DNA for the CDR3: TGTGCCACCAGCAGAGATGTAGTGGGAGCAACTGAAGCTTTCTTT. Its translation is CATSRDVVGATEAFF.

V and J are TRBV5-6 and TRBJ2-1, with TRBD2 as a possible D gene (5 bases). The CDR3 totals 15 residues. Germline V gene lookup returns CDR1 SGHDT and CDR2 YYEEEE. With 6 bases removed from V and 5 bases from J, the gap between germline ends came to 18 bases. CDR3 DNA: TGTGCCAGCATCGCCCCAGGCGGGTTCCACAATGAGCAGTTCTTC. Encoded protein: CASIAPGGFHNEQFF.

This clonotype came up many times. The CDR3: CASRPTGSYEQYF. The CDR3 DNA reads TGTGCCAGCAGACCGACAGGGTCCTACGAGCAGTACTTC. The chain employs TRBV28 and TRBJ2-7; 7 positions match TRBD1. There are 13 residues in the CDR3. Germline trimming cut 6 bases from V and 1 base from J; bases unmatched to any gene: 3. CDR1 and CDR2 (germline): MDHEN, SYDVKM.

This sequence joins TRBV29-1 and TRBJ1-1; no firm D call. Per the germline V gene, CDR1 is SQVTM and CDR2 is ANQGSEA. V gave up 6 bases and J gave up 1 base, with 9 bases separating them. The CDR3 runs 12 residues. CDR3 in DNA: TGCAGCGTCGGCCTTGGGAACACTGAAGCTTTCTTT. Translation: CSVGLGNTEAFF.

This clonotype was seen more than once but under ten times. This sequence joins TRBV15 and TRBJ1-5; maybe TRBD1 (5 bases). Germline CDR1 is LNHNV and CDR2 is YYDKDF (reference sequence). The CDR3 contains 14 residues. Trimming pared 6 bases from V and 2 bases from J, leaving 11 bases between. Here the CDR3 DNA reads TGTGCCACCAGAGGGGCCTGGGGCAATCAGCCCCAGCATTTT. Translated: CATRGAWGNQPQHF.

This clonotype was picked up many times. The V and J genes are TRBV4-3 and TRBJ1-1; D remains unclear. The V and J ends lost 0 bases and 1 base respectively, with 6 bases between them. The CDR3 covers 14 residues. CDR1 and CDR2 from the germline V gene are LGHNA and YSLEER. CDR3 bases: TGCGCCAGCAGCCAAGAGAAGGGGAACACTGAAGCTTTCTTT. Translating gives CASSQEKGNTEAFF.